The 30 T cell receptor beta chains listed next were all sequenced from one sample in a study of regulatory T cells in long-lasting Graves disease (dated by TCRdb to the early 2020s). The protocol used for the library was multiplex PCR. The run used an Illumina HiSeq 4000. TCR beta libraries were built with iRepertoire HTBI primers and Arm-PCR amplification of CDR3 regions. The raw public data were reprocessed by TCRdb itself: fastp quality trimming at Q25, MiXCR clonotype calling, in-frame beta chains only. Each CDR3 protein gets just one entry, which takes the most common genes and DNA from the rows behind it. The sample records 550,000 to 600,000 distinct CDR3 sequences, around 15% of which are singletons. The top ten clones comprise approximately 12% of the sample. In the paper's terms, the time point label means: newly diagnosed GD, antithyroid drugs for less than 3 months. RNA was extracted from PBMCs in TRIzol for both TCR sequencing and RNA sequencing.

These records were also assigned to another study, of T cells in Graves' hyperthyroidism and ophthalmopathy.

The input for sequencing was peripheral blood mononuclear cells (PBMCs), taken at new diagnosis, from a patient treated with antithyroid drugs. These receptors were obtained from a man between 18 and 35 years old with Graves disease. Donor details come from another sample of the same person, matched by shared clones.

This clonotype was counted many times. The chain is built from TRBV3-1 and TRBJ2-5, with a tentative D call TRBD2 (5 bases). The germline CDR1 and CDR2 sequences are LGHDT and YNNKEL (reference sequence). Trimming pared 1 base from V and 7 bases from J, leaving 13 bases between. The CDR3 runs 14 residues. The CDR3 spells CASSQGSGVTTQYF. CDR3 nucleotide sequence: TGTGCCAGCAGCCAAGGATCCGGGGTAACGACCCAGTACTTC.

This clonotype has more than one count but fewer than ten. The CDR3: CASSPRGPRTEAFF. DNA of the CDR3: TGTGCCAGCAGCCCCAGGGGGCCCAGAACTGAAGCTTTCTTT. The chain employs TRBV6-2 or TRBV6-3 and TRBJ1-1, with TRBD1 matching over 8 bases. V lost 6 bases to trimming and J lost 5 bases; unmatched junction nucleotides: 8. Germline assignment: CDR1 MNHEY and CDR2 SVGEGT. This CDR3 is 14 amino acids long.

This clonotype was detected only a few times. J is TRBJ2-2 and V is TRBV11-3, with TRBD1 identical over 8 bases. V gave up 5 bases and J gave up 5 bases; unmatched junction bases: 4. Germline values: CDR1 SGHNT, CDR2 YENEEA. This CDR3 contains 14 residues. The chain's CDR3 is CASSDRGPTGELFF. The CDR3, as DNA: TGTGCCAGCAGCGACAGGGGTCCGACCGGGGAGCTGTTTTTT.

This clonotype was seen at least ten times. CDR3 sequence: CASSLDVGGELFF. The CDR3 coding sequence is TGTGCCAGCAGCTTAGATGTAGGCGGGGAGCTGTTTTTT. This chain connects TRBV11-2 to TRBJ2-2; D is unclear. The CDR3 is 13 amino acids. The V end lost 0 bases, the J end lost 7 bases, and 6 bases lay between the germline ends. Germline assignment: CDR1 SGHAT and CDR2 FQNNGV.

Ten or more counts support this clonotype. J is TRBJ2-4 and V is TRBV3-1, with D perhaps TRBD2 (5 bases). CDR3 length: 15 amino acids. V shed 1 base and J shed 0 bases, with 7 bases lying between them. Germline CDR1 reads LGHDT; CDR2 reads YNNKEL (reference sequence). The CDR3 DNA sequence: TGTGCCAGCAGCCAAGGGGGAGTAGCCAAAAACATTCAGTACTTC. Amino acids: CASSQGGVAKNIQYF.

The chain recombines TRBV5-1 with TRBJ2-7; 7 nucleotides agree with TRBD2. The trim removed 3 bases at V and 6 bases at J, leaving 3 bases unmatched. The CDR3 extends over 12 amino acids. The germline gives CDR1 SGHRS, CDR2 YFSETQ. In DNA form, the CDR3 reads TGCGCCAGCAGCTGGGGGGGTATCGAGCAGTACTTC. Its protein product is CASSWGGIEQYF.

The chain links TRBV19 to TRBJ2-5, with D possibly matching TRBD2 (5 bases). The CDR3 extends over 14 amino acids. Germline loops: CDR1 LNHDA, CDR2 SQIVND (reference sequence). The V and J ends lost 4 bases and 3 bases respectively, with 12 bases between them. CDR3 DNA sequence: TGTGCCAGTAGTAATCAAGGGAGTGAAGAGACCCAGTACTTC. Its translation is CASSNQGSEETQYF.

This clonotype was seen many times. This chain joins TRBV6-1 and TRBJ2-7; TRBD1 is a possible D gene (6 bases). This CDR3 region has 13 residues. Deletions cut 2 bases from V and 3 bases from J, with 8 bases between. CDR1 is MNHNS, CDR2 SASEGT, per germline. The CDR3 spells CASSEQGYYEQYF. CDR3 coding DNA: TGTGCCAGCAGTGAACAGGGGTACTACGAGCAGTACTTC.

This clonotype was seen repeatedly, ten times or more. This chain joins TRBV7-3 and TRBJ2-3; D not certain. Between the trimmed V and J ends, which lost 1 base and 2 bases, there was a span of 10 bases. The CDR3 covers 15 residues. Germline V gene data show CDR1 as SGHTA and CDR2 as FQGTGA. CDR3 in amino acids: CASSLSAEYTDTQYF. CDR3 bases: TGTGCCAGCAGCTTAAGCGCGGAATACACAGATACGCAGTATTTT.

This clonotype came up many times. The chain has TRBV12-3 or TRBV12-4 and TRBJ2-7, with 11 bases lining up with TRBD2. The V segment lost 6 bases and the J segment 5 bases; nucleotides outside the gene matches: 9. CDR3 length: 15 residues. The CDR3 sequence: CASSLTSGSAHEQYF. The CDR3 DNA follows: TGTGCCAGCAGCCTCACTAGCGGGAGCGCCCACGAGCAGTACTTC.

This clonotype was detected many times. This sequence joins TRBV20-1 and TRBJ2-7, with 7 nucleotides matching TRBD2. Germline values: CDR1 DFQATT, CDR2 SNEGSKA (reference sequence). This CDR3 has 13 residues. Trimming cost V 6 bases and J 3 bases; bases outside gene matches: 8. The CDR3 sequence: CSAYRRESYEQYF. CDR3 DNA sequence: TGCAGTGCCTACCGGCGGGAGAGCTACGAGCAGTACTTC.

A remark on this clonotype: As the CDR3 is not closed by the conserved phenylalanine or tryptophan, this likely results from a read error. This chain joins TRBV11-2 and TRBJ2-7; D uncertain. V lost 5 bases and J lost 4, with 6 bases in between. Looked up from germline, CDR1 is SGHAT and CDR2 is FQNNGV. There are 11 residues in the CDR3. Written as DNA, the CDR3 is TGTGCCAGCAGCGCCATTTACGAGCAGTACCTC. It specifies CASSAIYEQYL.

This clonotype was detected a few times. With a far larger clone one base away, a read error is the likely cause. For the CDR3, the DNA is TGTGCCAGCAGCCAACTAGCGGGAGTTGGGAATGAGCAGTTCTTC. It translates to CASSQLAGVGNEQFF. The chain is built from TRBV3-1 and TRBJ2-1; 10 nucleotides agree with TRBD2. V was clipped by 2 bases and J by 7 bases; unmatched bases: 5. CDR3 length equals 15 residues. Germline loops: CDR1 LGHDT, CDR2 YNNKEL (reference sequence).

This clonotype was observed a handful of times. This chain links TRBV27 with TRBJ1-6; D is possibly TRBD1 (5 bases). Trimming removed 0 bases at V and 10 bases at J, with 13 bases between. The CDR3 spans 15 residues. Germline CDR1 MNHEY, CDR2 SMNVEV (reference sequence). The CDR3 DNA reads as TGTGCCAGCAGTTTATCTGGTGGGGCCGGGTCACCCCTCCACTTT. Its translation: CASSLSGGAGSPLHF.

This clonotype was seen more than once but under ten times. CDR3 in amino acids: CASSSTLQGTYYEQYF. For the CDR3, the DNA is TGTGCCAGCAGTTCGACCTTACAGGGGACCTACTACGAGCAGTACTTC. The chain employs TRBV27 and TRBJ2-7; 7 bases line up with TRBD1. There are 16 residues in the CDR3. Germline V gives CDR1 MNHEY, CDR2 SMNVEV (reference sequence). V was clipped by 4 bases and J by 3 bases; unmatched bases: 12.

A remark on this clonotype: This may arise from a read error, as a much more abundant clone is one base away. Here the CDR3 reads CASSETALSTQDSYEQYF. In DNA form, the CDR3 reads TGTGCCAGCAGTGAAACTGCCCTATCAACCCAGGACTCCTACGAGCAGTACTTC. The chain carries TRBV2 and TRBJ2-7; D ambiguous. This CDR3 region has 18 residues. The germline V gene has CDR1 SNHLY and CDR2 FYNNEI. The V end lost 2 bases, the J end lost 0 bases, and 20 bases lay between the germline ends.

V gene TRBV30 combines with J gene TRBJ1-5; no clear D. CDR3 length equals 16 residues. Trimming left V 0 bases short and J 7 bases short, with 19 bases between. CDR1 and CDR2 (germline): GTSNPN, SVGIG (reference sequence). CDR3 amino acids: CAWSVPGALGWQPQHF. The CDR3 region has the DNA TGTGCCTGGAGTGTACCGGGCGCCCTGGGTTGGCAGCCCCAGCATTTT.

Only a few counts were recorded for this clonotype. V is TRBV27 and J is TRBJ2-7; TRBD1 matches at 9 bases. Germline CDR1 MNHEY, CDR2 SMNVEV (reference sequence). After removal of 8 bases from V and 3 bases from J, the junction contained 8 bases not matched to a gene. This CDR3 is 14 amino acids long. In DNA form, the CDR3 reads TGTGCCAGCCGCTCACAGGGGGCTGTCTACGAGCAGTACTTC. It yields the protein CASRSQGAVYEQYF.

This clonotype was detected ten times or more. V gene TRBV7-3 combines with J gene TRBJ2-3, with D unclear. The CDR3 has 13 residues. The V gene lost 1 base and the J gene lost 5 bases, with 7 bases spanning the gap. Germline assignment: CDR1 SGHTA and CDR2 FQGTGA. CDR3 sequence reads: CASSLSIKDTQYF. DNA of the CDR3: TGTGCCAGCAGCTTAAGTATCAAAGATACGCAGTATTTT.

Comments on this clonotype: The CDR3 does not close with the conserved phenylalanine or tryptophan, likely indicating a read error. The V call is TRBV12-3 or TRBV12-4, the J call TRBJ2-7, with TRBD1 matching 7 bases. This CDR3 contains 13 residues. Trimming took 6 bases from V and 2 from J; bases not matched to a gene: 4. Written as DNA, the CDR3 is TGTGCCAGCAGGAGGGACAGTACCTACGAGCAGTACTCC. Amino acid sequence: CASRRDSTYEQYS.

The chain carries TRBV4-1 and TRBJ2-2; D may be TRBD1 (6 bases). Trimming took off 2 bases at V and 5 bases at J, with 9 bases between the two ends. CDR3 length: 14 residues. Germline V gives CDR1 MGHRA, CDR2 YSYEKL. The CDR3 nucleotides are TGCGCCAGCAGCCAACCGACAGGAACCGGGGAGCTGTTTTTT. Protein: CASSQPTGTGELFF.

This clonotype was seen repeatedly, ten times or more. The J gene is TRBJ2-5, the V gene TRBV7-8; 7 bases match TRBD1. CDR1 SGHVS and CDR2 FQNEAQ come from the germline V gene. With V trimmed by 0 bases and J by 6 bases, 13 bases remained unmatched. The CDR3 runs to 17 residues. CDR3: CASSLAAGTALSKTQYF. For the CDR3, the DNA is TGTGCCAGCAGCTTAGCGGCAGGGACAGCCCTTTCCAAGACCCAGTACTTC.

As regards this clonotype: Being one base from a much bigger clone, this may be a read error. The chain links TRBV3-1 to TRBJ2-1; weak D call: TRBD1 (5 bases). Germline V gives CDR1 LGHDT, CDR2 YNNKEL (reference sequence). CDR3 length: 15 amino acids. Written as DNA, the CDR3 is TGTGCCTGCAGCCAAATCAGTCAGGGCTTCGATGAGCAGTTCTTC. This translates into CACSQISQGFDEQFF.

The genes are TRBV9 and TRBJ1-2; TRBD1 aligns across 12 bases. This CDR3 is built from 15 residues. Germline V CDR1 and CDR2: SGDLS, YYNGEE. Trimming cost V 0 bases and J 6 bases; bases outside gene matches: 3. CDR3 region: CASSVAGQGAHGYTF. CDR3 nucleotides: TGTGCCAGCAGCGTAGCGGGACAGGGGGCGCATGGCTACACCTTC.

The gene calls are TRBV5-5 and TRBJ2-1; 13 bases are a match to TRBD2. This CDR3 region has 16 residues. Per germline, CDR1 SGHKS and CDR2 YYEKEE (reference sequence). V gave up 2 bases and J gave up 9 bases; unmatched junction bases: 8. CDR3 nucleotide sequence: TGTGCCAGCAGCTTCTCACTAGCGGGAGGGCCTAGTGAGCAGTTCTTC. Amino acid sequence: CASSFSLAGGPSEQFF.

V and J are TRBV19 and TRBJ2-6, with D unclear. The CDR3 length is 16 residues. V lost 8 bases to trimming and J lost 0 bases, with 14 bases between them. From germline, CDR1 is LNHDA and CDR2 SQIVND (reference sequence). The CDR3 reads CASSLMTISGANVLTF. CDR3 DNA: TGTGCCAGTTCTCTTATGACGATCTCTGGGGCCAACGTCCTGACTTTC.

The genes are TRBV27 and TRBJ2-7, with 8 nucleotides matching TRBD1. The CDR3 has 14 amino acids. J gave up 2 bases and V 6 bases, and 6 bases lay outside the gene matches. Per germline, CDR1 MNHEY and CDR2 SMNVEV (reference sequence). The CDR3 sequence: CASRHPDRAYEQYF. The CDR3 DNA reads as TGTGCCAGCAGGCACCCGGACAGGGCCTACGAGCAGTACTTC.

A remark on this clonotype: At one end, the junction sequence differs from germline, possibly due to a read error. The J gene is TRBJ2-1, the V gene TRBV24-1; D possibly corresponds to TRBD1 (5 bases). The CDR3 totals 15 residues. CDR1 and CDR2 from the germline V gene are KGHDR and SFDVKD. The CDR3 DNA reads TGTGCCACCGGTGATTCGGACACCCTCTACAATGAGCAGTTCTTC. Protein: CATGDSDTLYNEQFF.

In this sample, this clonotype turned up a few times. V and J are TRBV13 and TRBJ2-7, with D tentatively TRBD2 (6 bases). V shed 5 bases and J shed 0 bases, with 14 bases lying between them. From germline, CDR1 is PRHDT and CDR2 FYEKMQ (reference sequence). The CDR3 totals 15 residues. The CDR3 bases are TGTGCCAGCAGCCATAGCGGAAGGAGCTCCTACGAGCAGTACTTC. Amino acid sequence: CASSHSGRSSYEQYF.

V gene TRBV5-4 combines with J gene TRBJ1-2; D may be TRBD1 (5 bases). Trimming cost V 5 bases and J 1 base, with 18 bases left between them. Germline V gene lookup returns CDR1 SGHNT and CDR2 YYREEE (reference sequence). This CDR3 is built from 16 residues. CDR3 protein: CASRPWTSDNNYGYTF. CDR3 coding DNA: TGTGCCAGCAGACCTTGGACAAGTGACAATAACTATGGCTACACCTTC.